The 16 T cell receptor beta chains listed next were all sequenced from one sample in a study of early T cells in non-severe SARS-CoV-2 infection. TCRdb analysed the 5' RACE reads with MiXCR anew, one entry per CDR3 protein. The sample records some 30,000 distinct CDR3 sequences, over 4% being singletons. The specimen sequenced was whole blood. These receptors were taken from an adult who was a healthcare worker with PCR-confirmed SARS-CoV-2 infection or an uninfected control (not recorded which).

A few counts support this clonotype. V gene TRBV5-8 combines with J gene TRBJ2-1, with 11 nucleotides matching TRBD2. V shed 0 bases, J shed 1 base, and the junction held 3 bases outside the gene matches. This CDR3 is 17 amino acids long. Germline assignment: CDR1 SGHTS and CDR2 YDEGEE. CDR3 bases: TGTGCCAGCAGCTTGGCTGGGACTAGCGGTTCCTACAATGAGCAGTTCTTC. Translating it yields CASSLAGTSGSYNEQFF.

The chain joins TRBV12-3 or TRBV12-4 to TRBJ2-2, with D unresolved. The CDR3 sequence is 14 residues long. With 3 bases removed from V and 6 bases from J, the gap between germline ends came to 11 bases. CDR3 nucleotides: TGTGCCAGCAGTTTTGTGAGAGTCGCCGGGGAGCTGTTTTTT. Amino acid sequence: CASSFVRVAGELFF.

This chain uses TRBV7-3 with TRBJ2-3; TRBD2 matches 9 bases. CDR1 SGHTA and CDR2 FQGTGA come from the germline V gene. The CDR3 consists of 17 residues. With 4 bases clipped from V and 3 bases from J, the junction kept 11 bases outside the gene matches. The CDR3 region is CASSSSGTSKITDTQYF. Written as DNA, the CDR3 is TGTGCCAGCAGCTCCTCCGGGACTAGCAAAATTACAGATACGCAGTATTTT.

With respect to this clonotype: Just one base apart from a much larger clone, this may be a read error. V is TRBV12-3 or TRBV12-4 and J is TRBJ2-4, with D unclear. CDR3 length: 16 residues. V was shortened by 4 bases and J by 6 bases, with 19 bases between the two germline ends. For the CDR3, the DNA is TGTGCCAGCAGTTCTACAACCGGGTCAGCGCTAAACATTCAGTACTTC. Its translation is CASSSTTGSALNIQYF.

This clonotype was seen many times. V is TRBV5-1 and J is TRBJ1-4; D gene unclear. CDR3 length: 15 amino acids. Trimming left V 4 bases short and J 8 bases short, with 18 bases between. The germline V gene encodes CDR1 SGHRS and CDR2 YFSETQ. The DNA for the CDR3 is TGCGCCAGCAGCGACCAAGGGTCCGTTACGGAAAAACTGTTTTTT. Protein sequence: CASSDQGSVTEKLFF.

There are many counts of this clonotype. V gene TRBV9 combines with J gene TRBJ2-3, with unresolved D. Germline V gene lookup returns CDR1 SGDLS and CDR2 YYNGEE. The V end was cut by 3 bases, the J end by 1 base, with 3 bases between. The CDR3 runs 12 residues. The CDR3 sequence: CASSGRTDTQYF. The DNA of the CDR3 is TGTGCCAGCAGCGGTCGCACAGATACGCAGTATTTT.

In this sample, this clonotype turned up many times. The J gene is TRBJ2-3, the V gene TRBV29-1, with 8 bases identical to TRBD1. The CDR3 has 15 residues. Germline V lookup: CDR1 SQVTM, CDR2 ANQGSEA. Trimming removed 1 base from V and 3 bases from J; junction bases left unmatched: 6. CDR3 bases: TGCAGCGTTGAAGGGACAGGGAAGATGACAGATACGCAGTATTTT. Translating it yields CSVEGTGKMTDTQYF.

This clonotype was seen repeatedly, ten times or more. The genes are TRBV9 and TRBJ1-2; D is unresolved. The CDR3 extends over 13 amino acids. The V gene lost 4 bases and the J gene lost 3 bases, with 10 bases spanning the gap. Germline V gives CDR1 SGDLS, CDR2 YYNGEE. In nucleotides, the CDR3 is TGTGCCAGCAGCTCCGGCACCTACTATGGCTACACCTTC. Encoded protein: CASSSGTYYGYTF.

This clonotype was observed many times. J is TRBJ2-7 and V is TRBV4-2; unclear D gene. The CDR3 covers 16 residues. Looked up from germline, CDR1 is LGHNA and CDR2 is YNFKEQ. Trimming removed 1 base at V and 3 bases at J, with 16 bases between. CDR3 protein: CASSQVFSSSRYEQYF. Here the CDR3 DNA reads TGTGCCAGCAGCCAAGTGTTCTCTTCGTCTCGCTACGAGCAGTACTTC.

The table lists this clonotype with many counts. At one end, the junction sequence differs from germline, possibly due to a read error. The chain is built from TRBV29-1 and TRBJ2-3; maybe TRBD1 (6 bases). The CDR3 runs 13 residues. Germline V gene data show CDR1 as SQVTM and CDR2 as ANQGSEA. CDR3 residues: CSVEDRPADTQYF. The CDR3 DNA reads TGCAGCGTCGAAGACAGGCCGGCAGATACGCAGTATTTT.

There are many counts of this clonotype. The chain has TRBV7-6 and TRBJ2-7, with D uncertain. Trimming took off 0 bases at V and 5 bases at J, with 8 bases between the two ends. This CDR3 contains 13 residues. Germline CDR1 reads SGHVS; CDR2 reads FNYEAQ. DNA for the CDR3: TGTGCCAGCAGCTTAGCCCCCGTCCACGAGCAGTACTTC. It yields the protein CASSLAPVHEQYF.

Only a few counts were recorded for this clonotype. The chain links TRBV2 to TRBJ1-2; a weak D match, TRBD1 (6 bases). Germline CDR1 is SNHLY and CDR2 is FYNNEI. V was pared by 6 bases and J by 0 bases, with 14 bases between. The CDR3 totals 15 residues. CDR3 DNA: TGTGCCAGCAGGGTCAACAGGGAAGCTAACTATGGCTACACCTTC. As protein: CASRVNREANYGYTF.

With respect to this clonotype: Given a much more abundant clone one base away, this may be a read error. The gene calls are TRBV6-5 and TRBJ2-7, with 9 bases aligning to TRBD1. The germline V gene encodes CDR1 MNHEY and CDR2 SVGAGI. The CDR3 has 14 residues. DNA for the CDR3: TGTGCCAACAGTTCCGGACAGGGGAGCGCCGAGCAGTACTTC. Its translation: CANSSGQGSAEQYF.

The sample holds many counts of this clonotype. The genes are TRBV20-1 and TRBJ2-7; TRBD2 matches 10 bases. This CDR3 region has 14 residues. The junction had 7 bases not matched to a gene; V was cut back by 5 bases and J by 3 bases. CDR1 DFQATT and CDR2 SNEGSKA come from the germline V gene (reference sequence). CDR3 loop: CSAASGRGNYEQYF. The CDR3 DNA follows: TGCAGTGCTGCTAGCGGGAGAGGGAACTACGAGCAGTACTTC.

The V call is TRBV20-1, the J call TRBJ2-7, with TRBD1 matching over 10 bases. The CDR3 runs 13 residues. Germline V gene sequence: CDR1 DFQATT, CDR2 SNEGSKA (reference sequence). V gave up 6 bases and J gave up 1 base; unmatched junction bases: 3. DNA for the CDR3: TGCAGTGCGCAGGACAGGGGGTCCTACGAGCAGTACTTC. Translated, it gives CSAQDRGSYEQYF.

This clonotype was recorded at least ten times. The chain joins TRBV11-2 to TRBJ2-3; 7 bases are shared with TRBD1. The germline V gene encodes CDR1 SGHAT and CDR2 FQNNGV. The CDR3 sequence is 14 residues long. V was clipped by 3 bases and J by 1 base; unmatched bases: 1. CDR3 nucleotide sequence: TGTGCCAGCAGCTTTGGGACAGGCACAGATACGCAGTATTTT. Translating gives CASSFGTGTDTQYF.